In its sample, the clone carrying this T cell receptor beta chain was seen many times. Hyperthyroidism was newly diagnosed in patients aged 18 to 65 (duration under 2 months). The sample comes from a study of T cells in Graves' hyperthyroidism and ophthalmopathy. The overall study: Pretreatment peripheral blood was obtained at initial diagnosis.

What was amplified from RNA transcripts were TCR beta CDR3 regions. TCR CDR3 underwent first-round RT-PCR with the HTBI primer set. TCRdb processed the multiplex PCR reads anew with MiXCR; each CDR3 protein has one entry. Among more than 650,000 distinct CDR3 sequences, 14% were seen once, and the ten largest hold 9.5% to 13%. Germline CDR1 LGHDT, CDR2 YNNKEL (reference sequence). Trimming at V came to 1 base and at J to 9 bases, leaving 5 bases not matched to a gene. The CDR3 is 14 amino acids. What was sequenced was blood. The receptor was isolated from a woman aged 18-35 years with Graves' hyperthyroidism. The rearrangement links TRBV3-1 to TRBJ2-1, with TRBD2 matching 8 bases. CDR3 in amino acids: CASSQAGTSIEQFF. The CDR3 bases are TGTGCCAGCAGCCAAGCCGGGACTAGTATTGAGCAGTTCTTC.